This T cell receptor (beta chain) comes out of a study of CD8 T cells in ankylosing spondylitis. Overall study results and limits: The study looked at matched synovial fluid samples from ankylosing spondylitis patients. Disease-linked clones were reported to be significantly enriched there. Disease-linked clones proved CD8+ and comparatively uncommon in peripheral blood.

Regarding this clonotype: Its antigen is unknown.

Quantitative 5'-RACE was performed with molecular barcodes, and it yielded the TCR beta libraries. TCRdb called the 5' RACE reads again in MiXCR, with one record for every CDR3 protein. The table lists 300,000 to 400,000 distinct CDR3 sequences, approximately 14% of them singletons. CDR1 is ENHRY, CDR2 SYGVKD, per germline. The CDR3 spans 15 residues. The V gene lost 6 bases and the J gene lost 6 bases, with 20 bases spanning the gap. This TCR derives from a male donor with ankylosing spondylitis or in good health (not recorded which). The sequencing input was blood, either unsorted or a sorted T cell fraction (not recorded which). The rearrangement links TRBV10-3 to TRBJ1-1; TRBD1 might be the D (5 bases). CDR3 sequence (DNA): TGTGCCATCAGGGTGGACATAACAACCCCGGCTGAAGCTTTCTTT. Residues: CAIRVDITTPAEAFF.